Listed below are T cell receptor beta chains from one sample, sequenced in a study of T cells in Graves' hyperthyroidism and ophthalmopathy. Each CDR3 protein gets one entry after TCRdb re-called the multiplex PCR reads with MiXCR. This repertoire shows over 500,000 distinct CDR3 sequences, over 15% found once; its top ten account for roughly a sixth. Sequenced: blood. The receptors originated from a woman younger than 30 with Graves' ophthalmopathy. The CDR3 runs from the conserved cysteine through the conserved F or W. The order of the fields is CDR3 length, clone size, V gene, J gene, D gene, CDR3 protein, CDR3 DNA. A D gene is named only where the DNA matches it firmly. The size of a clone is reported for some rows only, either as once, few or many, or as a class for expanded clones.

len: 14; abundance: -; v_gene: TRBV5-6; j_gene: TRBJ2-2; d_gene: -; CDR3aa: CASIGPSNTGELFF; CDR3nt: TGTGCCAGCATCGGGCCGAGTAACACCGGGGAGCTGTTTTTT
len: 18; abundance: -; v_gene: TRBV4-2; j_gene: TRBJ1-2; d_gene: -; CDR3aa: CASSQDINQGHINYGYTF; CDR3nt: TGTGCCAGCAGCCAAGATATAAACCAGGGACACATAAACTATGGCTACACCTTC
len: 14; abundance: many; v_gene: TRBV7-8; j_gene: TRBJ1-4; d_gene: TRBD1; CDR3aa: CASSWGQGSEKLFF; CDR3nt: TGTGCCAGCAGCTGGGGACAGGGTTCCGAAAAACTGTTTTTT
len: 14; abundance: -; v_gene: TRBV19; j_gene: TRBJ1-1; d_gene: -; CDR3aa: CASEPWQGSTEAFF; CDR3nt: TGTGCCAGTGAGCCCTGGCAGGGTTCCACTGAAGCTTTCTTT
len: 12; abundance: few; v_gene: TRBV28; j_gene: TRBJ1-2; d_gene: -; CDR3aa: CASTLGSYGYTF; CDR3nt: TGTGCCAGCACCTTGGGGAGCTATGGCTACACCTTC
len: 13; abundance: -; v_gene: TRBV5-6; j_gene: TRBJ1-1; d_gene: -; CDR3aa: CASSLWKSAEAFF; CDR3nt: TGTGCCAGCAGCTTGTGGAAAAGCGCTGAAGCTTTCTTT
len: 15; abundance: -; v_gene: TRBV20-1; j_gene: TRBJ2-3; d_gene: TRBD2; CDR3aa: CSADGTSGGRHTQYF; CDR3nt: TGCAGTGCTGACGGGACTAGCGGGGGAAGACATACGCAGTATTTT
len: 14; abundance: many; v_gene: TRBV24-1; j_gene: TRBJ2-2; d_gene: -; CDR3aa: CATGRDGNTGELFF; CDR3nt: TGTGCCACTGGCCGGGATGGGAACACCGGGGAGCTGTTTTTT
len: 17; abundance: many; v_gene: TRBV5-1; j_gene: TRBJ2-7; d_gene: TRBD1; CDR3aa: CASSSPDRDRSSYEQYF; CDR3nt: TGCGCCAGCAGCTCACCTGACCGGGACAGGAGCTCCTACGAGCAGTACTTC
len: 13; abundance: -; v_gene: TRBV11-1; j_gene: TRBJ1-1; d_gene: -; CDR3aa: CASSSPGSKGAFF; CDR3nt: TGTGCCAGCAGTTCCCCCGGCTCCAAGGGAGCTTTCTTT
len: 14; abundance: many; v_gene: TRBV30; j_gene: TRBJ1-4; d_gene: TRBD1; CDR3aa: CACRTGTGGEKLFF; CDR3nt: TGTGCCTGCCGAACCGGGACAGGCGGCGAAAAACTGTTTTTT
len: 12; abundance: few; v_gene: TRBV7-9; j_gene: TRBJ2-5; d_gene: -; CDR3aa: CASSNRDETQYF; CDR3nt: TGTGCCAGCAGCAACAGGGATGAGACCCAGTACTTC
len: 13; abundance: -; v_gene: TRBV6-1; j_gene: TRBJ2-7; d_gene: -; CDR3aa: CASSRDINYEQYF; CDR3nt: TGTGCCAGCAGCCGGGACATTAACTACGAGCAGTACTTC
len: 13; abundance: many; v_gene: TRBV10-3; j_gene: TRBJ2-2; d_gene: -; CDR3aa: CAISSGSTGELFF; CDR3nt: TGTGCCATCAGTTCAGGGAGCACCGGGGAGCTGTTTTTT
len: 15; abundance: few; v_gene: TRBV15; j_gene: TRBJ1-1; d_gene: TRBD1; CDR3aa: CATSIGTGWVTEAFF; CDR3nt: TGTGCCACCAGCATCGGGACAGGGTGGGTGACTGAAGCTTTCTTT
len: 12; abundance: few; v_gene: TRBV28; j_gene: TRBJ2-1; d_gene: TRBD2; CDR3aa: CAAGLTYNEQFF; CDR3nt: TGTGCGGCGGGACTAACATACAATGAGCAGTTCTTC
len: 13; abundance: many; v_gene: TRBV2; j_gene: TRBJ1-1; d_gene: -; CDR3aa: CASSVDQNTEAFF; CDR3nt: TGTGCCAGCAGCGTTGACCAGAACACTGAAGCTTTCTTT
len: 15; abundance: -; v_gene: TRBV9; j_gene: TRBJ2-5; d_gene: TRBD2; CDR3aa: CASSVSGRAAETQYF; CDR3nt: TGTGCCAGCAGCGTAAGCGGGAGGGCCGCAGAGACCCAGTACTTC
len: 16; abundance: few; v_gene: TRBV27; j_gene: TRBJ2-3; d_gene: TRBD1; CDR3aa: CASSSDRVSSTDTQYF; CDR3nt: TGTGCCAGCAGTTCCGACAGGGTCTCTAGCACAGATACGCAGTATTTT
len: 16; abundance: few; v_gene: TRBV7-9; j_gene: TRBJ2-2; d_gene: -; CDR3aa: CASSVVRTMNTGELFF; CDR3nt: TGTGCCAGCAGCGTAGTTAGGACAATGAACACCGGGGAGCTGTTTTTT
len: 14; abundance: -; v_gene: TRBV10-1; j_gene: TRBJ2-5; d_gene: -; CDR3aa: CASSEMGPQETQYF; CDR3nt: TGCGCCAGCAGTGAGATGGGACCCCAAGAGACCCAGTACTTC
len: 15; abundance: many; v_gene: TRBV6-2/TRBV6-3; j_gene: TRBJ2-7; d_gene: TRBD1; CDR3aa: CASSYRTGSSYEQYF; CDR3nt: TGTGCCAGCAGTTACCGGACAGGGAGCTCCTACGAGCAGTACTTC